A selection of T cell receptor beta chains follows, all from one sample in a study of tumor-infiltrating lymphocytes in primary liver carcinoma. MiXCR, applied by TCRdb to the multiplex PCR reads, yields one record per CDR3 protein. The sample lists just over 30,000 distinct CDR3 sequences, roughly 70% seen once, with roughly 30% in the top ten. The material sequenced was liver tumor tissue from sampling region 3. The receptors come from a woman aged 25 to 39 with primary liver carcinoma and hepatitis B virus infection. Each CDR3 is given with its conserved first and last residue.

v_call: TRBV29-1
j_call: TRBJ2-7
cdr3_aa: CSAMTSGTGTPYEQYF

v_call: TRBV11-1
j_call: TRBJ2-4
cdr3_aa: CASSLAGTGNGIQYF

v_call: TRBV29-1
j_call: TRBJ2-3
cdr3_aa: CTRQVSASGTPTDTQYF

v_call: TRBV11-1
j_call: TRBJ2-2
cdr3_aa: CASSRVVAGVSGELFF

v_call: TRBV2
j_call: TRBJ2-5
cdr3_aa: CASSESAGRQETQYF

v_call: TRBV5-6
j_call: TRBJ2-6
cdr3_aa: CASSFFGAGANVLTF

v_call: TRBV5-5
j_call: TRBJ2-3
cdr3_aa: CASGAVFTDTQYF

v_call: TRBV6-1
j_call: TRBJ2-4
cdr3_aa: CASFPHTGHQNIQYF

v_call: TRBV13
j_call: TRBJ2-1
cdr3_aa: CACREGNGNEQFF

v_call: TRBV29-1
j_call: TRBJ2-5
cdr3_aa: CSAETGRGVWETQYF

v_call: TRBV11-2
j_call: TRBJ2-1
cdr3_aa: CAGSLSVTNERFF

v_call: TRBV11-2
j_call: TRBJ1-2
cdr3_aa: CTSSPGDTVVGYTF

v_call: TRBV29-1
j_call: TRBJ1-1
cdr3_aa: CSGLNTDAFF

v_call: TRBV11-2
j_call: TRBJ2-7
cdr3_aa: CASGSPGTGDYEQYF

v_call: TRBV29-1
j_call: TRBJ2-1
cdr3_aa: CSIDRNEQFF

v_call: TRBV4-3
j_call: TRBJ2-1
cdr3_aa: CVSSHDPGLAGVNEQFF

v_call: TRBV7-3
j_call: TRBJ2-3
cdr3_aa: CASSRQGQTDTQYF

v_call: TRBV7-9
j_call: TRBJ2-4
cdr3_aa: CASSIWAGGQTKNIQYF

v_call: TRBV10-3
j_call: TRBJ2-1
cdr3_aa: CAIRLTATRDKQFF

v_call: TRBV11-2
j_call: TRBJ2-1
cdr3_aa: CASSTYLAGAYNEQFF

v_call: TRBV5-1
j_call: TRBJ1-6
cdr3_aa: CASTGSYNSPLHF

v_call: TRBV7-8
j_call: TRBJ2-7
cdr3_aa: CASSAPRGLAFYEQYF

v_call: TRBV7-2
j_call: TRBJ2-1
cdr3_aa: CARSLEGTTTHNEQFF

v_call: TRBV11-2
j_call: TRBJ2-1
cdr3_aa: CASSLAGGDYDEQFF

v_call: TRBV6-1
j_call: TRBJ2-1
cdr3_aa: CPSSEESKGDLQNEQFF

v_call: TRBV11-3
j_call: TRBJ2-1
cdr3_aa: CADSSGSGNEQFF

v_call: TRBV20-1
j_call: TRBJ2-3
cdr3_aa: CSARLTGGRDTQYF

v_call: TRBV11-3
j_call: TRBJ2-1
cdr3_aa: CASSSGLAGGATPEQLF

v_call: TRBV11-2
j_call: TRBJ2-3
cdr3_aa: CASSRTRQERGDMQYF

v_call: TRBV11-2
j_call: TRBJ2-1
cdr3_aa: CVSSPDSGYREQFF

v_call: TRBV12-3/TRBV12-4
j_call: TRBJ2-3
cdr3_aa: CASSDVGPGSAYTQYF

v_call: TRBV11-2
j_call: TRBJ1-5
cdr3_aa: CVSSLNLAGRPLHF

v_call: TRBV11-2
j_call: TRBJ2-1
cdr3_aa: CASSLGTSGFNEHFF

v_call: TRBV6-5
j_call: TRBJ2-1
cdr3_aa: CASSYGREGNEQFF

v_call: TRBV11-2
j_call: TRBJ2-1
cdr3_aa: CATSVVSGSGPPYDEQFF

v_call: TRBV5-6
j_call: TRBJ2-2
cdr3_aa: CASSMAPRVTGDLFF

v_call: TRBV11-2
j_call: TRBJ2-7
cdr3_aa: CASSLVGGLGDQYF

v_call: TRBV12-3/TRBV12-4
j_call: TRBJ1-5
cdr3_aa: CASSLHSNQHQHF

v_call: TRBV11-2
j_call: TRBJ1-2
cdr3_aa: CTSSLDPIRALRYGYTF

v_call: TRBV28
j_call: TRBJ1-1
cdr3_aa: CASNIKVEAFF

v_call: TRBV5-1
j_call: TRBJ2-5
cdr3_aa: CASSWEGGGAQETHYF

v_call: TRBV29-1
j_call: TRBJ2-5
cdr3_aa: CSGRLDRETQYF

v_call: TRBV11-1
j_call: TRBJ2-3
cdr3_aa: CANSPISDMQYF

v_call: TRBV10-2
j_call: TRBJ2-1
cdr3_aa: CASKRREGSNDQFF

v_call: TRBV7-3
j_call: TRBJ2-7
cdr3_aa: CASSLRWNGGGF